A single sample is the source of the 28 T cell receptor beta chains below, sequenced in a study of blood T cell repertoires in COVID-19. The repertoire was sequenced with immunoSEQ multiplex PCR; TCRdb's copy has only in-frame clones and lacks some. The data contain 200,000 to 300,000 clones, nearly 85% of them seen just once; the ten biggest clones take up roughly 5.5%. The sample was peripheral blood. The origin of the receptors is a human donor in a cohort sampled during active COVID-19.

The V gene is TRBV5-6, the J gene TRBJ1-2; 7 bases agree with TRBD1. Unmatched junction bases numbered 16, after V lost 7 bases and J lost 4 bases. CDR3 length: 16 amino acids. Germline V gene data show CDR1 as SGHDT and CDR2 as YYEEEE. The CDR3 region has the DNA TGTGCCAGCGCCCACCCCGACAGGGTAGATGGCTATGGCTACACCTTC. Its translation: CASAHPDRVDGYGYTF.

The V gene is TRBV11-3, the J gene TRBJ2-7, with D tentatively TRBD2 (6 bases). Germline CDR1 and CDR2: SGHNT and YENEEA. Trimming took off 5 bases at V and 3 bases at J, with 8 bases between the two ends. CDR3 length equals 12 residues. CDR3 loop: CASSLTSYEQYF. The CDR3, as DNA: TGTGCCAGCAGCCTGACTAGCTACGAGCAGTACTTC.

The sample holds one count of this clone. V gene TRBV5-1 combines with J gene TRBJ1-2; 7 nucleotides match TRBD1. The CDR3 loop spans 13 amino acids. Germline lookup yields CDR1 SGHRS and CDR2 YFSETQ. Trimming removed 3 bases from V and 9 bases from J; junction bases left unmatched: 8. DNA of the CDR3: TGCGCCAGCAGCTCGCGGGACAGAGGTCGCTACACCTTC. As protein: CASSSRDRGRYTF.

The chain joins TRBV20-1 to TRBJ1-2, with D unclear. CDR1 and CDR2 (germline): DFQATT, SNEGSKA (reference sequence). V was trimmed by 2 bases and J by 8 bases, leaving 9 bases between them. The CDR3 spans 11 residues. The CDR3: CSARPPLGYTF. DNA of the CDR3: TGCAGTGCTAGACCCCCCCTGGGCTACACCTTC.

The rearrangement joins TRBV2 to TRBJ2-7, with D perhaps TRBD2 (6 bases). Between the trimmed V and J ends, which lost 5 bases and 1 base, there was a span of 12 bases. Per germline, CDR1 SNHLY and CDR2 FYNNEI. The CDR3 has 14 residues. The CDR3 DNA reads as TGTGCCAGCAGTCTTCACGGGGGATCCTACGAGCAGTACTTC. As protein: CASSLHGGSYEQYF.

This clone was seen only once. This CDR3 reads CASSRQGEHTYEQYF. The CDR3, as DNA: TGTGCCAGCAGTCGACAGGGGGAGCATACCTACGAGCAGTACTTC. V gene TRBV6-5 combines with J gene TRBJ2-7, with 9 bases that match TRBD1. Germline V CDR1 and CDR2: MNHEY, SVGAGI. The V and J ends lost 5 bases and 2 bases, in that order; junction bases with no gene match: 7. This CDR3 contains 15 residues.

The genes are TRBV6-5 and TRBJ1-2; a possible D gene is TRBD1 (6 bases). V was clipped by 0 bases and J by 6 bases, with 14 bases between them. Germline V lookup: CDR1 MNHEY, CDR2 SVGAGI. The CDR3 extends over 15 amino acids. The CDR3 coding sequence is TGTGCCAGCAGTTACTCAAGGGCCAGGGGCCATGGCTACACCTTC. It encodes CASSYSRARGHGYTF.

The chain has TRBV3-1 (or the pseudogene TRBV3-2) and TRBJ1-2; 7 nucleotides line up with TRBD1. From germline, CDR1 is LGHDT and CDR2 YNNKEL (reference sequence). V lost 4 bases, J lost 4 bases, and 3 bases stayed unmatched. The CDR3 sequence is 13 residues long. CDR3 nucleotide sequence: TGTGCCAGCAGCCTGACAGGGTCCTATGGCTACACCTTC. Its translation: CASSLTGSYGYTF.

This chain links TRBV6-5 with TRBJ1-2, with TRBD1 matching over 9 bases. CDR1 is MNHEY and CDR2 is SVGAGI in the germline V gene. CDR3 size: 14 residues. J lost 11 bases, V lost 4 bases, and 11 bases had no gene match. CDR3 DNA sequence: TGTGCCAGCAGTTCCTCCCGGGGACAGGGAGTGTACACCTTC. Amino acids: CASSSSRGQGVYTF.

The chain couples TRBV27 to TRBJ1-1; D gene ambiguous. The CDR3 length is 13 residues. Per germline, CDR1 MNHEY and CDR2 SMNVEV (reference sequence). V lost 6 bases and J lost 6, with 14 bases in between. The CDR3 region is CASRQARWAEAFF. In DNA form, the CDR3 reads TGTGCCAGCAGACAAGCTAGGTGGGCTGAAGCTTTCTTT.

The chain employs TRBV2 and TRBJ1-3, with D unclear. The CDR3 loop spans 14 amino acids. Germline loops: CDR1 SNHLY, CDR2 FYNNEI. The V end lost 3 bases, the J end lost 2 bases, and 8 bases lay between the germline ends. The chain's CDR3 is CASSESGTGNTIYF. CDR3 nucleotide sequence: TGTGCCAGCAGTGAGTCGGGAACTGGAAACACCATATATTTT.

The CDR3 DNA sequence: TGTGCCAGCAGCATAGAGGAGGGGTGGATGGAGACCCAGTACTTC. Residues: CASSIEEGWMETQYF. V and J are TRBV11-1 and TRBJ2-5, with D possibly TRBD2 on 6 matching bases. CDR1 SGHAT and CDR2 FQDESV come from the germline V gene (reference sequence). The V gene lost 5 bases and the J gene lost 5 bases, with 18 bases spanning the gap. The CDR3 runs to 15 residues.

The chain joins TRBV11-3 to TRBJ2-7; 7 nucleotides align to TRBD1. J lost 6 bases, V lost 5 bases, and 13 bases had no gene match. The length of the CDR3 is 15 residues. Germline values: CDR1 SGHNT, CDR2 YENEEA. The CDR3 sequence is CASSPRQGRRGEQYF. CDR3 nucleotides: TGTGCCAGCAGCCCCCGACAGGGACGAAGGGGCGAGCAGTACTTC. The full variable domain, in which reference TRBV11-3 and TRBJ2-7 provide the parts outside the CDR3, is EAGVVQSPRYKIIEKKQPVAFWCNPISGHNTLYWYLQNLGQGPELLIRYENEEAVDDSQLPKDRFSAERLKGVDSTLKIQPAELGDSAVYLCASSPRQGRRGEQYFGPGTRLTVT.

CDR3 residues: CASTDRAHSGANVLTF. The CDR3, as DNA: TGTGCCAGCACCGACAGGGCCCACTCTGGGGCCAACGTCCTGACTTTC. This chain links TRBV5-4 with TRBJ2-6; 7 nucleotides match TRBD1. After removal of 6 bases from V and 0 bases from J, the junction contained 6 bases not matched to a gene. Germline CDR1 SGHNT, CDR2 YYREEE (reference sequence). CDR3 length: 16 amino acids.

This sequence joins TRBV27 and TRBJ2-3, with D perhaps TRBD2 (6 bases). The CDR3 covers 15 residues. Germline V gene data show CDR1 as MNHEY and CDR2 as SMNVEV (reference sequence). Trimming removed 3 bases from V and 2 bases from J, with 12 bases in between. CDR3: CASSFGGRNTDTQYF. CDR3 bases: TGTGCCAGCAGTTTCGGAGGGAGGAACACAGATACGCAGTATTTT.

The CDR3 here is CASRIGTGKNSPLHF. In DNA form, the CDR3 reads TGTGCCAGCAGAATTGGTACGGGGAAGAATTCACCCCTCCACTTT. This chain uses TRBV27 with TRBJ1-6; D gene unclear. The CDR3 sequence is 15 residues long. The germline V gene has CDR1 MNHEY and CDR2 SMNVEV (reference sequence). V dropped 6 bases and J dropped 7 bases, with 16 bases sitting between them.

The chain has TRBV3-1 (or the pseudogene TRBV3-2) and TRBJ1-1; D call uncertain. Germline assignment: CDR1 LGHDT and CDR2 YNNKEL (reference sequence). The CDR3 has 14 amino acids. Trimming removed 0 bases at V and 1 base at J, with 6 bases between. CDR3 in DNA: TGTGCCAGCAGCCAAGATAACGGGAACACTGAAGCTTTCTTT. Its translation: CASSQDNGNTEAFF.

The chain combines TRBV19 with TRBJ2-1; D perhaps matches TRBD2 (5 bases). V lost 6 bases, J lost 6 bases, and 12 bases lay in between. The CDR3 is 13 amino acids. From germline, CDR1 is LNHDA and CDR2 SQIVND (reference sequence). Here the CDR3 reads CASRVGGRNEQFF. CDR3 bases: TGTGCCAGTAGAGTTGGAGGACGCAATGAGCAGTTCTTC.

This chain links TRBV19 with TRBJ2-1, with 13 bases aligning to TRBD2. This CDR3 comprises 15 residues. Per the germline V gene, CDR1 is LNHDA and CDR2 is SQIVND (reference sequence). The V gene end was trimmed by 4 bases and the J gene end by 5 bases; junction bases not matched to a gene: 2. The CDR3 protein is CASSRTSGRNNEQFF. As DNA, the CDR3 is TGTGCCAGTAGTAGGACTAGCGGGAGAAACAATGAGCAGTTCTTC. The entire variable domain, with the rest obtained from reference TRBV19 and TRBJ2-1, is as follows: DGGITQSPKYLFRKEGQNVTLSCEQNLNHDAMYWYRQDPGQGLRLIYYSQIVNDFQKGDIAEGYSVSREKKESFPLTVTSAQKNPTAFYLCASSRTSGRNNEQFFGPGTRLTVL.

This chain joins TRBV4-1 and TRBJ2-7, with D perhaps matching TRBD2 (6 bases). CDR1 is MGHRA and CDR2 is YSYEKL in the germline V gene. V was trimmed by 4 bases and J by 3 bases, leaving 19 bases between them. CDR3 size: 16 residues. Here the CDR3 reads CASSPSEGQASYEQYF. As DNA, the CDR3 is TGCGCCAGCAGCCCCTCGGAGGGGCAGGCGAGCTACGAGCAGTACTTC.

This chain uses TRBV5-1 with TRBJ2-3; TRBD1 matches at 7 bases. The CDR3 runs to 18 residues. The V segment lost 3 bases and the J segment 4 bases; nucleotides outside the gene matches: 17. Germline assignment: CDR1 SGHRS and CDR2 YFSETQ. The CDR3 here is CASSSTNKQGSLPDTQYF. The CDR3 DNA follows: TGCGCCAGCAGCTCCACTAACAAACAGGGGAGCCTCCCAGATACGCAGTATTTT. The complete variable domain, with remaining parts taken from reference TRBV5-1 and TRBJ2-3, reads KAGVTQTPRYLIKTRGQQVTLSCSPISGHRSVSWYQQTPGQGLQFLFEYFSETQRNKGNFPGRFSGRQFSNSRSEMNVSTLELGDSALYLCASSSTNKQGSLPDTQYFGPGTRLTVL.

CDR3 loop: CASSMVTTDTQYF. In nucleotides, the CDR3 is TGTGCCAGTAGTATGGTAACTACAGATACGCAGTATTTT. This chain joins TRBV19 and TRBJ2-3; no definite D call. Trimming removed 3 bases at V and 3 bases at J, with 7 bases between. This CDR3 contains 13 residues. Germline values: CDR1 LNHDA, CDR2 SQIVND (reference sequence).

This clone was recorded a few times. The chain combines TRBV24-1 with TRBJ1-5, with 9 nucleotides matching TRBD1. V shed 5 bases, J shed 0 bases, and the junction held 16 bases outside the gene matches. The CDR3 is made up of 20 amino acids. Germline lookup yields CDR1 KGHDR and CDR2 SFDVKD. The CDR3: CATSVIPGQGYHYSNQPQHF. The CDR3 region has the DNA TGTGCCACCAGTGTCATCCCGGGACAGGGCTATCATTATAGCAATCAGCCCCAGCATTTT.

The V and J genes are TRBV24-1 and TRBJ1-4, with D uncertain. The V end was cut by 4 bases, the J end by 7 bases, with 12 bases between. In germline, CDR1 is KGHDR, CDR2 SFDVKD. The CDR3 consists of 14 residues. CDR3 protein: CATSDSGVPEKLFF. The CDR3 DNA follows: TGTGCCACCAGTGACTCCGGGGTTCCTGAAAAACTGTTTTTT.

The rearrangement joins TRBV3-1 (or the pseudogene TRBV3-2) to TRBJ2-4, with 8 bases lining up with TRBD2. Germline-derived CDR1 and CDR2 are LGHDT and YNNKEL (reference sequence). Trimming at V came to 0 bases and at J to 6 bases, leaving 10 bases not matched to a gene. The CDR3 has 17 residues. In DNA, the CDR3 is TGTGCCAGCAGCCAAGAACGTGTCGGGGGGGTCCTAAACATTCAGTACTTC. Protein sequence: CASSQERVGGVLNIQYF.

This chain joins TRBV9 and TRBJ1-4, with 7 bases matching TRBD1. This CDR3 is built from 15 residues. With V trimmed by 5 bases and J by 5 bases, 9 bases remained unmatched. Germline V gives CDR1 SGDLS, CDR2 YYNGEE. In DNA, the CDR3 is TGTGCCAGCAGTTCCAAACAGGGGAAGAATGAAAAACTGTTTTTT. Amino acid sequence: CASSSKQGKNEKLFF.

The chain has TRBV2 and TRBJ1-3; a possible D gene is TRBD1 (6 bases). With 8 bases removed from V and 4 bases from J, the gap between germline ends came to 15 bases. The germline V gene has CDR1 SNHLY and CDR2 FYNNEI. This CDR3 has 14 amino acids. The CDR3 DNA reads as TGTGCCAGCGTGGGGGGGCACGGAGGAAACACCATATATTTT. Protein: CASVGGHGGNTIYF. The full variable domain, its missing parts supplied by reference TRBV2 and TRBJ1-3, is EPEVTQTPSHQVTQMGQEVILRCVPISNHLYFYWYRQILGQKVEFLVSFYNNEISEKSEIFDDQFSVERPDGSNFTLKIRSTKLEDSAMYFCASVGGHGGNTIYFGEGSWLTVV.

The chain links TRBV12-2 to TRBJ2-1; the table gives TRBD2 as D, unverified against the DNA. TRBV12-2 is given as a pseudogene. This CDR3 comprises 16 residues. The CDR3 spells CASRLASSGAYNEQFF. Written as DNA, the CDR3 is TGTGCAAGTCGCTTAGCAAGTAGCGGGGCGTACAATGAGCAGTTCTTC.